The rows below give T cell receptor beta chains drawn from one sample of a study of Ad26.COV2.S vaccination and SARS-CoV-2 variants. Measured with immunoSEQ multiplex PCR; TCRdb has only the in-frame clones, and not every one. The sample holds 500,000 or so clones, around 88% seen once. Sequencing was performed on peripheral blood, taken in a trial of Ad26.COV2.S vaccine versus placebo. The receptor source for this set is a person aged 18-65 years who received the Ad26.COV2.S COVID-19 vaccine or a placebo. Each CDR3 is given with its conserved first and last residue. Each record gives: V gene, D gene, J gene, clone size, CDR3 DNA, CDR3 protein. The D gene is left open where the match is weak. Expanded clones are given a class, and other clones once, few, many or no size at all.

v_gene: TRBV29-1
d_gene: TRBD2
j_gene: TRBJ2-1
abundance: NA
CDR3nt: TGCAGCTCGGGGGGAGGAGGGCACAATGAGCAGTTCTTC
CDR3aa: CSSGGGGHNEQFF

v_gene: TRBV30
d_gene: NA
j_gene: TRBJ2-7
abundance: NA
CDR3nt: TGTGCCTGGAGTGTACTACAGGGTTACGACGAGCAGTACTTC
CDR3aa: CAWSVLQGYDEQYF

v_gene: TRBV21-1
d_gene: NA
j_gene: TRBJ2-1
abundance: NA
CDR3nt: TGTGCCAGCAGCAAGGGACTAGCAGACAATGAGCAGTTCTTC
CDR3aa: CASSKGLADNEQFF

v_gene: TRBV2
d_gene: TRBD2
j_gene: TRBJ2-7
abundance: NA
CDR3nt: TGTGCCAGCACCCGCGGGGGCTCCTACGAGCAGTACTTC
CDR3aa: CASTRGGSYEQYF

v_gene: TRBV18
d_gene: NA
j_gene: TRBJ1-5
abundance: NA
CDR3nt: TGTGCCAGCTCCCAGGACCCGGCTGGCAATCAGCCCCAGCATTTT
CDR3aa: CASSQDPAGNQPQHF

v_gene: TRBV6-4
d_gene: NA
j_gene: TRBJ1-1
abundance: NA
CDR3nt: TGTGCCAGCAGCGTCGATTTAAACACTGAAGCTTTCTTT
CDR3aa: CASSVDLNTEAFF

v_gene: TRBV13
d_gene: TRBD1
j_gene: TRBJ2-1
abundance: NA
CDR3nt: TGTGCCAGCAGCTCACACGGGACAGGGGTTAAGGAGCAGTTCTTC
CDR3aa: CASSSHGTGVKEQFF

v_gene: TRBV4-3
d_gene: NA
j_gene: TRBJ1-6
abundance: NA
CDR3nt: TGCGCCAGCAGCCAGGTACACAGTAGCCGATCACCCCTCCACTTT
CDR3aa: CASSQVHSSRSPLHF

v_gene: TRBV5-1
d_gene: NA
j_gene: TRBJ1-1
abundance: NA
CDR3nt: TGCGCCAGCAGGCGGGGCAGCCTGAACACTGAAGCTTTCTTT
CDR3aa: CASRRGSLNTEAFF

v_gene: TRBV28
d_gene: TRBD1
j_gene: TRBJ2-7
abundance: NA
CDR3nt: TGTGCCAGCAGCACGCCGGGACAGGGCGTCCCCTACGAGCAGTACTTC
CDR3aa: CASSTPGQGVPYEQYF

v_gene: TRBV18
d_gene: TRBD1
j_gene: TRBJ1-1
abundance: NA
CDR3nt: TGTGCCAGCTCACCGACAGGGGCGATGAACACTGAAGCTTTCTTT
CDR3aa: CASSPTGAMNTEAFF

v_gene: TRBV12-5
d_gene: TRBD1
j_gene: TRBJ2-1
abundance: NA
CDR3nt: TGTGCTAGTGCCTGGGACAGGGGAAATGATGAGCAGTTCTTC
CDR3aa: CASAWDRGNDEQFF

v_gene: TRBV3-1/TRBV3-2
d_gene: NA
j_gene: TRBJ1-2
abundance: NA
CDR3nt: TGTGCCAGCAGCCAAGTACGGCGGGGTAATTTTGGAGGCTACACCTTC
CDR3aa: CASSQVRRGNFGGYTF

v_gene: TRBV4-3
d_gene: TRBD1
j_gene: TRBJ1-6
abundance: NA
CDR3nt: TGCGCCAGCAGTCCTCAGACAGGGGGTTATTCACCCCTCCACTTT
CDR3aa: CASSPQTGGYSPLHF

v_gene: TRBV7-9
d_gene: TRBD1
j_gene: TRBJ1-6
abundance: few
CDR3nt: TGTGCCAGCAGCTTAGCCGGAAGTGAGACAGGGGGCCGATCACCCCTCCACTTT
CDR3aa: CASSLAGSETGGRSPLHF

v_gene: TRBV6-5
d_gene: NA
j_gene: TRBJ1-1
abundance: NA
CDR3nt: TGTGCCAGCACTCGTGGGGGGGCCGAAGCTTTCTTT
CDR3aa: CASTRGGAEAFF

v_gene: TRBV4-3
d_gene: NA
j_gene: TRBJ2-1
abundance: NA
CDR3nt: TGCGCCAGCAGCCCCACCCGGGCCTCCTACAATGAGCAGTTCTTC
CDR3aa: CASSPTRASYNEQFF

v_gene: TRBV7-2
d_gene: NA
j_gene: TRBJ2-1
abundance: NA
CDR3nt: TGTGCCAGCAGCTTTGGACTAACCAAAAACAATGAGCAGTTCTTC
CDR3aa: CASSFGLTKNNEQFF

v_gene: TRBV4-3
d_gene: TRBD2
j_gene: TRBJ2-1
abundance: NA
CDR3nt: TGCGCCAGCAGCCAAGAAATAGCGGGAGATGAGCAGTTCTTC
CDR3aa: CASSQEIAGDEQFF

v_gene: TRBV7-2
d_gene: NA
j_gene: TRBJ2-1
abundance: NA
CDR3nt: TGTGCCAGCAGCTTCCTCAAGACGGCTCAACCGTTCTTC
CDR3aa: CASSFLKTAQPFF

v_gene: TRBV27
d_gene: NA
j_gene: TRBJ2-3
abundance: NA
CDR3nt: TGTGCCAGCAGTCAGCGCGCCCTCAGTCAAGGGGGGACAGATACGCAGTATTTT
CDR3aa: CASSQRALSQGGTDTQYF

v_gene: TRBV30
d_gene: NA
j_gene: TRBJ2-3
abundance: NA
CDR3nt: TGTGCCTGGAGTGTACGACGGTTCACAGATACGCAGTATTTT
CDR3aa: CAWSVRRFTDTQYF

v_gene: TRBV7-9
d_gene: NA
j_gene: TRBJ2-3
abundance: NA
CDR3nt: TGTGCCAGCAGCTTTGTAGCGGTTGATACGCAGTATTTT
CDR3aa: CASSFVAVDTQYF